These T cell receptor beta chains were read from a single sample in a study of regulatory T cells in long-lasting Graves disease. TCRdb redid the calling of the multiplex PCR reads with MiXCR, one entry per CDR3 protein. The data show 500,000 or so distinct CDR3 sequences, around 15% seen once. The data also belong to a second study, concerning T cells in Graves' hyperthyroidism and ophthalmopathy.

Sequencing used peripheral blood mononuclear cells (PBMCs), obtained at new diagnosis, from a patient treated with antithyroid drugs. These receptors were taken from a woman aged 35-65 years with Graves disease. CDR3s include the opening cysteine and the closing phenylalanine or tryptophan. D genes are given only for firm matches. Size is omitted from some rows. Given values are once, few, many or a class for expanded clones.

CDR3 protein,CDR3 DNA,clone size,V gene,J gene,D gene
CAIGIRRSPPYEQYF,TGTGCCATCGGTATCAGACGGTCGCCCCCCTACGAGCAGTACTTC,NA,TRBV10-3,TRBJ2-7,NA
CSAKTGTDSSYEQYF,TGCAGTGCTAAGACCGGGACGGACAGCTCCTACGAGCAGTACTTC,many,TRBV20-1,TRBJ2-7,NA
CASSAGGLESPLHF,TGTGCCAGCAGCGCCGGGGGGCTGGAGTCACCCCTCCACTTT,few,TRBV3-1,TRBJ1-6,NA
CASSLRRGRGDRKKDQPQHF,TGTGCCAGCAGTTTACGGCGGGGACGTGGGGACAGGAAAAAGGATCAGCCCCAGCATTTT,many,TRBV12-3/TRBV12-4,TRBJ1-5,TRBD1
CSATTILNTEAFF,TGCAGTGCAACGACAATCCTGAACACTGAAGCTTTCTTT,NA,TRBV20-1,TRBJ1-1,NA
CASSHYGFTGELFF,TGTGCCAGCAGCCACTATGGGTTCACCGGGGAGCTGTTTTTT,NA,TRBV11-1,TRBJ2-2,NA
CASSLEASGGLGTQYF,TGCGCCAGCAGCTTGGAGGCTAGCGGGGGTCTAGGGACCCAGTACTTC,NA,TRBV5-1,TRBJ2-5,TRBD2
CSARDTLDEQFF,TGCAGTGCTAGAGACACCTTAGACGAGCAGTTCTTC,many,TRBV20-1,TRBJ2-1,NA
CASNELRGRDSPLHF,TGTGCCAGCAATGAACTCAGGGGGCGCGATTCACCCCTCCACTTT,NA,TRBV6-1,TRBJ1-6,TRBD1
CASTIGTPYNEQFF,TGTGCCAGCACCATCGGGACACCCTACAATGAGCAGTTCTTC,many,TRBV6-1,TRBJ2-1,NA
CSVENRDREFF,TGCAGCGTTGAGAACCGGGACCGCGAGTTCTTC,NA,TRBV29-1,TRBJ2-1,NA
CASSPSAQPYGELFF,TGTGCCAGCAGCCCTTCGGCACAGCCTTACGGGGAGCTGTTTTTT,few,TRBV7-6,TRBJ2-2,NA
CASSTGPQGPEAFF,TGTGCCAGCAGCACCGGGCCTCAAGGGCCTGAAGCTTTCTTT,many,TRBV2,TRBJ1-1,NA
CASSQGQFYNEQFF,TGTGCCAGCAGCCAAGGACAGTTCTACAATGAGCAGTTCTTC,NA,TRBV3-1,TRBJ2-1,NA
CASSLAGAGIETQYF,TGCGCCAGCAGCTTGGCGGGGGCTGGAATAGAGACCCAGTACTTC,NA,TRBV5-1,TRBJ2-5,NA
CASSPRSIWETQYF,TGCGCCAGCAGCCCCAGGAGCATCTGGGAGACCCAGTACTTC,many,TRBV4-1,TRBJ2-5,NA
CASTRNEGGNTEAFF,TGTGCCAGCACCCGCAACGAGGGAGGTAACACTGAAGCTTTCTTT,many,TRBV12-3/TRBV12-4,TRBJ1-1,NA
CTSSPPVGRDSKNIQYF,TGTACCAGCTCACCACCGGTGGGTCGTGATTCCAAAAACATTCAGTACTTC,few,TRBV18,TRBJ2-4,NA
CARKTGKPLGKTEAFF,TGTGCCAGGAAAACAGGAAAACCCCTGGGCAAAACTGAAGCTTTCTTT,few,TRBV27,TRBJ1-1,NA
CASSMRGREGYTF,TGTGCCAGTAGTATGAGAGGGAGGGAAGGCTACACCTTC,NA,TRBV19,TRBJ1-2,NA
CASSQPTNIVGSPLHF,TGCGCCAGCAGCCAGCCGACCAACATCGTAGGGTCACCCCTCCACTTT,few,TRBV4-1,TRBJ1-6,NA
CASSPRAYNEQFF,TGTGCCAGCAGCCCTCGAGCTTACAATGAGCAGTTCTTC,few,TRBV7-9,TRBJ2-1,NA
CASSLARSSGGSTYEQYF,TGTGCCAGCAGCTTAGCGCGATCTAGCGGGGGGTCAACCTACGAGCAGTACTTC,few,TRBV7-8,TRBJ2-7,TRBD2
CASSFDLVQPQHF,TGTGCCAGCAGTTTTGATTTAGTTCAGCCCCAGCATTTT,many,TRBV28,TRBJ1-5,NA
CASSLGGYVELFF,TGTGCCAGCAGCTTAGGGGGTTACGTGGAGCTGTTTTTT,NA,TRBV7-2,TRBJ2-2,NA
CASSPDGQYGYTF,TGTGCCAGCAGTCCCGACGGACAGTATGGCTACACCTTC,few,TRBV27,TRBJ1-2,NA
CSANPPGQLNTEAFF,TGCAGTGCTAACCCACCGGGACAGTTGAACACTGAAGCTTTCTTT,NA,TRBV20-1,TRBJ1-1,TRBD1
CAWSVGTRSRRETQYF,TGTGCCTGGAGTGTAGGGACACGGTCCCGAAGGGAGACCCAGTACTTC,few,TRBV30,TRBJ2-5,NA
CASSRNQGLAGDTQYF,TGTGCCAGCAGTAGAAACCAGGGACTAGCCGGAGATACGCAGTATTTT,NA,TRBV27,TRBJ2-3,TRBD2
CASSIDQGSNQPQHF,TGTGCCAGTAGTATAGATCAGGGATCCAATCAGCCCCAGCATTTT,few,TRBV19,TRBJ1-5,NA
CASSIPPGGGYNSPLHF,TGTGCCAGCAGTATTCCCCCGGGGGGGGGGTATAATTCACCCCTCCACTTT,NA,TRBV27,TRBJ1-6,NA
CASSTQQGVQYF,TGTGCCAGCAGCACCCAACAGGGTGTGCAGTACTTC,many,TRBV7-8,TRBJ2-7,NA
CASSYSNSGGRNPYEQYF,TGTGCCAGCAGTTACTCGAATAGCGGGGGGCGAAATCCCTACGAGCAGTACTTC,many,TRBV6-5,TRBJ2-7,TRBD2
CASSPLQGSNQPQHF,TGTGCCAGCTCACCACTTCAGGGTAGCAATCAGCCCCAGCATTTT,NA,TRBV18,TRBJ1-5,NA
CASSQDVGGDEQFF,TGCGCCAGCAGCCAAGATGTCGGAGGGGATGAGCAGTTCTTC,few,TRBV4-1,TRBJ2-1,NA
CASSSPGEKLFF,TGTGCCAGCAGTTCCCCGGGCGAAAAACTGTTTTTT,many,TRBV28,TRBJ1-4,NA
CASSTGTGPTYEQYF,TGTGCCAGTAGTACGGGGACAGGGCCAACCTACGAGCAGTACTTC,few,TRBV19,TRBJ2-7,TRBD1
CASISAPGGSSYNEQFF,TGTGCCAGCATATCGGCCCCGGGGGGGAGCTCCTACAATGAGCAGTTCTTC,many,TRBV2,TRBJ2-1,TRBD2
CASRDEQGAYEQYF,TGTGCCAGCAGGGACGAACAGGGGGCCTACGAGCAGTACTTC,many,TRBV6-1,TRBJ2-7,TRBD1
CASSMGGSNTGELFF,TGTGCCAGTAGTATGGGGGGTTCGAACACCGGGGAGCTGTTTTTT,NA,TRBV19,TRBJ2-2,NA
CASSSTSGGDRPYEQYF,TGTGCCAGCAGTTCGACTAGCGGGGGGGATAGACCCTACGAGCAGTACTTC,many,TRBV27,TRBJ2-7,TRBD2
CASSSDRGDRTDTQYF,TGTGCCAGCAGTTCTGATCGGGGGGATCGGACAGATACGCAGTATTTT,NA,TRBV28,TRBJ2-3,TRBD2
CARWAHDRGEYTEAFF,TGTGCCAGATGGGCCCATGACAGGGGAGAATACACTGAAGCTTTCTTT,many,TRBV2,TRBJ1-1,TRBD1
CASSERGGPFTEAFF,TGTGCCAGCAGTGAAAGGGGGGGACCCTTCACTGAAGCTTTCTTT,many,TRBV2,TRBJ1-1,NA
CATSGGGAFAGELFF,TGTGCCACCAGCGGAGGGGGCGCCTTCGCCGGGGAGCTGTTTTTT,few,TRBV15,TRBJ2-2,NA